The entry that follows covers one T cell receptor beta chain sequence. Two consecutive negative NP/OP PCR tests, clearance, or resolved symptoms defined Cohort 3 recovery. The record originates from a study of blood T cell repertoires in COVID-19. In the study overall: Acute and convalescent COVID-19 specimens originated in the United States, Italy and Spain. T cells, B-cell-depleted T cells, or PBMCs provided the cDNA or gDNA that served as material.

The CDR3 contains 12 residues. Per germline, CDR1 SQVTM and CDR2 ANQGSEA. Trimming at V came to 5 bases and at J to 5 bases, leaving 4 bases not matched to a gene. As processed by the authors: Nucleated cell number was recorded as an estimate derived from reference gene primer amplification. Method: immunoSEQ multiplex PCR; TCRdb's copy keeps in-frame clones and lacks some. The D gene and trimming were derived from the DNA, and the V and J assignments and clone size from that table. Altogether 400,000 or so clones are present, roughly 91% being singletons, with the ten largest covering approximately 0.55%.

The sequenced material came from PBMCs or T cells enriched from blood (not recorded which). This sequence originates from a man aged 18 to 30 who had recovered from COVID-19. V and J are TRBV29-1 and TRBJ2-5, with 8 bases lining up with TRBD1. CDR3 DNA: TGCAGCGTTTTACAGGGGGAGGAGACCCAGTACTTC. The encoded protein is CSVLQGEETQYF.